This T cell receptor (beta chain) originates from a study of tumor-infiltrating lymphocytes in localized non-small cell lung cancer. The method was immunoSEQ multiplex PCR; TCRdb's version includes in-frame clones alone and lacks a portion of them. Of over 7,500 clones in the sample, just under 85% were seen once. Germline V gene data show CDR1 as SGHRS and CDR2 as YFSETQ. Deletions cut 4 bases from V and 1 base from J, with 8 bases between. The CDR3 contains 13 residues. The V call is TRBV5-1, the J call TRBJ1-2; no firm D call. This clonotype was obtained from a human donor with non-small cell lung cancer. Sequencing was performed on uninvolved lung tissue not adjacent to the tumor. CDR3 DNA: TGCGCCAGCAGCCCCGACCTTAACTATGGCTACACCTTC. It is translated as CASSPDLNYGYTF.